The 22 T cell receptor beta chains given below trace back to one sample, sequenced in a study of cytomegalovirus exposure and HLA in healthy donors. The primer mix had 60 Vbeta and 13 Jbeta primers. Clones were read by immunoSEQ multiplex PCR, and TCRdb kept only the in-frame ones, dropping some. The table has some 130,000 clones, 80% seen once. The material sequenced was PBMCs. Receptors were obtained from a man aged 25 to 40 in good health and CMV-seronegative.

The rearrangement joins TRBV4-1 to TRBJ2-3; TRBD2 agrees at 11 bases. V shed 5 bases, J shed 4 bases, and the junction held 5 bases outside the gene matches. The CDR3 consists of 15 residues. From germline, CDR1 is MGHRA and CDR2 YSYEKL. The CDR3 is CASSSLAGESDTQYF. CDR3 nucleotide sequence: TGCGCCAGCAGCTCACTAGCGGGAGAGTCAGATACGCAGTATTTT.

The sample holds a few counts of this clone. V is TRBV25-1 and J is TRBJ1-1; 8 nucleotides agree with TRBD1. Per germline, CDR1 MGHDK and CDR2 SYGVNS. The CDR3 covers 13 residues. After removal of 7 bases from V and 3 bases from J, the junction contained 4 bases not matched to a gene. The CDR3 nucleotides are TGTGCCAGCACTAGACAGGGGTACACTGAAGCTTTCTTT. This translates into CASTRQGYTEAFF.

This sequence joins TRBV6-5 and TRBJ2-5; 12 positions agree with TRBD1. The better agreement between TRBJ2-7 and the DNA end casts doubt on the J call. Germline CDR1 and CDR2: MNHEY and SVGAGI. CDR3 length equals 15 residues. DNA for the CDR3: TGTGCCAGCCGTACGGTGGGACAGGGGGCGTCCGAGCAGTACTTC. Its protein is CASRTVGQGASEQYF.

This clone came up once. The chain joins TRBV29-1 to TRBJ2-7; 7 positions agree with TRBD2. The junction had 5 bases not matched to a gene; V was cut back by 7 bases and J by 2 bases. The CDR3 loop spans 12 amino acids. CDR1 and CDR2 (germline): SQVTM, ANQGSEA. CDR3 bases: TGCAGCGATTGGGAGGGTACCTACGAGCAGTACTTC. Its protein product is CSDWEGTYEQYF.

The rearrangement joins TRBV28 to TRBJ2-3; D possibly corresponds to TRBD2 (5 bases). V lost 2 bases, J lost 5 bases, and 11 bases lay in between. CDR1 is MDHEN and CDR2 is SYDVKM in the germline V gene. The CDR3 covers 14 residues. CDR3 DNA: TGTGCCAGCAGTTTAATTGGGAGAGGAGATACGCAGTATTTT. Its translation is CASSLIGRGDTQYF.

CDR3 bases: TGTGCCAGTAGTATAGAAGGGGATCCCCAGTACTTC. Translation: CASSIEGDPQYF. V gene TRBV19 combines with J gene TRBJ2-5, with D maybe TRBD1 (5 bases). The germline V and J ends were trimmed by 0 bases and 9 bases, with 8 bases remaining between them. The CDR3 spans 12 residues. Germline assignment: CDR1 LNHDA and CDR2 SQIVND (reference sequence).

The chain has TRBV30 and TRBJ2-1; D is possibly TRBD2 (7 bases). From germline, CDR1 is GTSNPN and CDR2 SVGIG (reference sequence). The CDR3 extends over 15 amino acids. V dropped 3 bases and J dropped 0 bases, with 12 bases sitting between them. The CDR3 region has the DNA TGTGCCTGGAGAGGGGGGGTAAGCTCCTACAATGAGCAGTTCTTC. Amino acid sequence: CAWRGGVSSYNEQFF. The full variable domain, with the rest looked up from reference TRBV30 and TRBJ2-1, is SQTIHQWPATLVQPVGSPLSLECTVEGTSNPNLYWYRQAAGRGLQLLFYSVGIGQISSEVPQNLSASRPQDRQFILSSKKLLLSDSGFYLCAWRGGVSSYNEQFFGPGTRLTVL.

The chain has TRBV7-6 and TRBJ2-6; D is possibly TRBD1 (5 bases). Germline loops: CDR1 SGHVS, CDR2 FNYEAQ. V lost 0 bases, J lost 2 bases, and 5 bases lay in between. The CDR3 has 15 amino acids. The CDR3 DNA reads TGTGCCAGCAGCTTAGCAGGGGCTGGGGCCAACGTCCTGACTTTC. It encodes CASSLAGAGANVLTF.

The J gene is TRBJ1-6, the V gene TRBV6-5; 8 positions agree with TRBD1. V was pared by 2 bases and J by 11 bases, with 8 bases of the junction left unmatched. Per germline, CDR1 MNHEY and CDR2 SVGAGI. The CDR3 covers 15 residues. As DNA, the CDR3 is TGTGCCAGCAGTTACCACGGACAGGGCTTGACACCCCTCCACTTT. Amino acids: CASSYHGQGLTPLHF.

This chain links TRBV5-1 with TRBJ2-1; D is unresolved. The V end was cut by 0 bases, the J end by 5 bases, with 9 bases between. The CDR3 is 14 residues long. The germline gives CDR1 SGHRS, CDR2 YFSETQ. CDR3 DNA sequence: TGCGCCAGCAGCTTGGTCCACTTGAACAATGAGCAGTTCTTC. Amino acid sequence: CASSLVHLNNEQFF. Full variable domain (outside the CDR3, taken from reference TRBV5-1 and TRBJ2-1): KAGVTQTPRYLIKTRGQQVTLSCSPISGHRSVSWYQQTPGQGLQFLFEYFSETQRNKGNFPGRFSGRQFSNSRSEMNVSTLELGDSALYLCASSLVHLNNEQFFGPGTRLTVL.

The chain uses TRBV15 and TRBJ1-2; possible D gene TRBD1, 5 bases. Trimming left V 0 bases short and J 8 bases short, with 13 bases between. The CDR3 runs to 14 residues. The germline V gene has CDR1 LNHNV and CDR2 YYDKDF (reference sequence). The CDR3 nucleotides read TGTGCCACCAGCAGAGATGTCGGGGGAAGAGGCTACACCTTC. Protein: CATSRDVGGRGYTF.

The rearrangement links TRBV6-5 to TRBJ2-7, with a weak D call TRBD1 (6 bases). CDR3 size: 14 residues. The V and J ends lost 1 base and 7 bases respectively, with 14 bases between them. Germline V gene data show CDR1 as MNHEY and CDR2 as SVGAGI. The chain's CDR3 is CASSYFGTRSEQYF. The CDR3 DNA reads TGTGCCAGCAGTTACTTCGGGACACGGTCTGAGCAGTACTTC.

This clone appeared a single time. The V and J genes are TRBV21-1 and TRBJ2-1; TRBD1 reflects the table's D call only, with no check against the DNA. TRBV21-1 is shown as a pseudogene. The CDR3 loop spans 15 amino acids. The CDR3 DNA is TGTGCCAGCAGCAAAGAGGAACAGGGGGACAATGAGCAGTTCTTC. It translates to CASSKEEQGDNEQFF.

J is TRBJ2-7 and V is TRBV7-2, with D maybe TRBD1 (5 bases). The CDR3 has 17 residues. V was clipped by 4 bases and J by 1 base, with 20 bases between them. Germline V lookup: CDR1 SGHTA, CDR2 FQGNSA. Here the CDR3 reads CASSSSPYRQPSYEQYF. The CDR3 bases are TGTGCCAGCAGCTCCTCTCCCTATAGACAGCCTTCCTACGAGCAGTACTTC.

The J gene is TRBJ2-7, the V gene TRBV5-1; maybe TRBD2 (6 bases). This CDR3 contains 14 residues. V lost 1 base, J lost 4 bases, and 12 bases lay in between. Looked up from germline, CDR1 is SGHRS and CDR2 is YFSETQ. The CDR3 loop reads CASSLQIGGYEQYF. As DNA, the CDR3 is TGCGCCAGCAGCTTGCAAATCGGGGGATACGAGCAGTACTTC.

This sequence joins TRBV30 and TRBJ1-5; the match to TRBD1 covers 9 bases. This CDR3 region has 17 residues. Trimming took 2 bases from V and 2 from J; bases not matched to a gene: 10. Germline loops: CDR1 GTSNPN, CDR2 SVGIG (reference sequence). The CDR3 loop is CAWSSGTGFSGNQPQHF. CDR3 in DNA: TGTGCCTGGAGTTCCGGGACAGGGTTCTCAGGCAATCAGCCCCAGCATTTT.

This chain connects TRBV15 to TRBJ1-1; 10 nucleotides align to TRBD1. Germline loops: CDR1 LNHNV, CDR2 YYDKDF (reference sequence). The length of the CDR3 is 18 residues. V trimming: 4 bases; J trimming: 3 bases; junction bases outside the gene matches: 14. The CDR3 DNA sequence: TGTGCCACCAGCAACCCCTCCCCGGGACAGGGGCCCTACACTGAAGCTTTCTTT. Its protein product is CATSNPSPGQGPYTEAFF.

V usage is TRBV19 and J usage is TRBJ1-2; 7 bases align to TRBD1. Germline CDR1 reads LNHDA; CDR2 reads SQIVND (reference sequence). Trimming cost V 5 bases and J 3 bases; bases outside gene matches: 0. This CDR3 spans 12 amino acids. CDR3 loop: CASSDRDYGYTF. The CDR3 DNA reads TGTGCCAGTAGTGACAGGGACTATGGCTACACCTTC.

This CDR3 reads CASSLRTSTDTQYF. CDR3 sequence (DNA): TGTGCCAGCAGTCTCAGGACTAGCACAGATACGCAGTATTTT. J is TRBJ2-3 and V is TRBV2, with D maybe TRBD2 (5 bases). Per germline, CDR1 SNHLY and CDR2 FYNNEI. V was clipped by 5 bases and J by 0 bases, with 9 bases between them. This CDR3 is 14 amino acids long. Full variable domain (outside the CDR3, taken from reference TRBV2 and TRBJ2-3): EPEVTQTPSHQVTQMGQEVILRCVPISNHLYFYWYRQILGQKVEFLVSFYNNEISEKSEIFDDQFSVERPDGSNFTLKIRSTKLEDSAMYFCASSLRTSTDTQYFGPGTRLTVL.

The rearrangement joins TRBV7-9 to TRBJ2-7; possible D gene TRBD2, 7 bases. Germline assignment: CDR1 SEHNR and CDR2 FQNEAQ (reference sequence). V was shortened by 3 bases and J by 5 bases, with 20 bases between the two germline ends. The CDR3 consists of 16 residues. CDR3 in DNA: TGTGCCAGCAGCTTCCTTGGGGGGGCCAGTCACCACGAGCAGTACTTC. It encodes CASSFLGGASHHEQYF.

CDR3 bases: TGTGCCAGTAGTATTGGTGGTCGGGAGGGAGGGACTGAAGCTTTCTTT. This sequence encodes CASSIGGREGGTEAFF. This chain uses TRBV19 with TRBJ1-1; D is unclear. Germline V gene lookup returns CDR1 LNHDA and CDR2 SQIVND (reference sequence). The CDR3 sequence is 16 residues long. Trimming shortened V by 3 bases and J by 5 bases, and 19 bases separated the two germline ends.

The genes are TRBV16 and TRBJ2-3, with TRBD1 matching over 7 bases. The V segment lost 5 bases and the J segment 8 bases; nucleotides outside the gene matches: 4. Germline assignment: CDR1 KGHSY and CDR2 FQNENV. CDR3 length: 12 residues. The CDR3 region has the DNA TGTGCCAGCAGCGACAGGGCGGGTACGCAGTATTTT. Its protein product is CASSDRAGTQYF.